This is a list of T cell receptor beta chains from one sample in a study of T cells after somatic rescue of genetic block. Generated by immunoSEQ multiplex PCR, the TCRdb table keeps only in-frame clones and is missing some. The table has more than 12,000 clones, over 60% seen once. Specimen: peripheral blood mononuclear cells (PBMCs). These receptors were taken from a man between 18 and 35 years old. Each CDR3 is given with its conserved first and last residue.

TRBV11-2	CASSRLAGEPYNEQFF
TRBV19	CASSPTVPNQPQHF
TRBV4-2	CASTSTGGSYGYTF
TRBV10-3	CAINGGGDAQYF
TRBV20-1	CSSSYNEQFF
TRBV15	CATSRGGVKNYGYTF
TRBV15	CATSREGREGEETQYF
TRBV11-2	CASSLPSRLNEKLFF
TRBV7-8	CASSPTRDRGTYEQYF
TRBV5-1	CASSFLENTEAFF
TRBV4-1	CASSQDVSGVRETQYF
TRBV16	CASSQGTGGGYTF
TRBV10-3	CAISEGSGTGDNSPLHF
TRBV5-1	CASSLGTVQNTGELFF
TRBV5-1	CASSPGQVRGRGSPLHF
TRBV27	CASSSPRGQKNNEQFF
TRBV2	CASRRTSGDYNEQFF
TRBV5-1	CASSLVVSGPYEQYF
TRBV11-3	CASSLGGHKLNYGYTF
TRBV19	CASRGIYEQYF
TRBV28	CASSFHVDRVEKLFF
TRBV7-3	CASSPVAGGYNEQFF
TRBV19	CASSPIRDSNTEAFF
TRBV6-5	CASRNGQGRFNEQFF
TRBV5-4	CASSIYRNTEAFF
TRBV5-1	CASSLASGSGNTGELFF
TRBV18	CASSRQGNNEQFF
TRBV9	CASSARGVNSGNTIYF